A selection of T cell receptor beta chains follows, all from one sample in a study of T-cell memory formation after mild COVID-19. TCRdb reanalysed the 5' RACE reads using MiXCR and keeps one entry per CDR3 protein. The table includes fewer than 500,000 distinct CDR3 sequences, nearly 25% detected once. Material for sequencing was PBMCs or a T cell subset sorted from them (not recorded which). The receptors were gathered from an adult woman who had mild COVID-19 (a few samples of this study predate the infection). Cell type and time point are not known. Each CDR3 is given with its conserved first and last residue. A D gene is named only where the DNA matches it firmly. Part of the rows lack a size; the others show once, few, many or a class for expanded clones.

>few|TRBV9|TRBD2|TRBJ2-5
CASSVGLAGAETQYF
TGTGCCAGCAGCGTAGGGCTAGCGGGAGCAGAGACCCAGTACTTC
>.|TRBV6-5|.|TRBJ2-5
CASSYSELAYGETQYF
TGTGCCAGCAGTTACTCGGAACTAGCCTACGGCGAGACCCAGTACTTC
>.|TRBV7-2|.|TRBJ2-1
CASSHLQGSYNEQFF
TGTGCCAGCAGCCACTTACAGGGATCCTACAATGAGCAGTTCTTC
>.|TRBV30|.|TRBJ1-1
CAWSIQVNTEAFF
TGTGCCTGGAGTATCCAGGTGAACACTGAAGCTTTCTTT
>.|TRBV19|.|TRBJ2-7
CASSISGADFYEQYF
TGTGCCAGTAGTATATCTGGAGCCGATTTCTACGAGCAGTACTTC
>few|TRBV7-2|.|TRBJ1-2
CASSFPLPGRDYGYTF
TGTGCCAGCAGCTTCCCCTTGCCGGGACGAGACTATGGCTACACCTTC
>.|TRBV21-1|.|TRBJ2-6
CAGRGTGGSGANVLTF
TGTGCCGGGCGGGGGACAGGGGGCTCTGGGGCCAACGTCCTGACTTTC
>.|TRBV29-1|.|TRBJ1-1
CSVGFDTEAFF
TGCAGCGTTGGCTTTGACACTGAAGCTTTCTTT
>.|TRBV5-6|.|TRBJ2-1
CASSLTQYNEQFF
TGTGCCAGCAGCTTGACGCAGTACAATGAGCAGTTCTTC
>.|TRBV20-1|TRBD1|TRBJ2-7
CSAGDSDEAYEQYF
TGCAGTGCTGGGGACAGCGACGAGGCCTACGAGCAGTACTTC
>.|TRBV6-2/TRBV6-3|.|TRBJ2-7
CASSYYATEQYF
TGTGCCAGCAGTTACTACGCGACCGAGCAGTACTTC
>.|TRBV30|TRBD2|TRBJ2-1
CAWCPGTSGGNNEQFF
TGTGCCTGGTGTCCCGGGACTAGCGGGGGGAACAATGAGCAGTTCTTC
>.|TRBV13|TRBD1|TRBJ2-7
CASSASRTGDPEQYF
TGTGCCAGCAGCGCCAGCCGGACAGGGGATCCCGAGCAGTACTTC
>few|TRBV4-1|.|TRBJ1-5
CASSQEAFVGQGGSQPQHF
TGCGCCAGCAGCCAAGAGGCTTTCGTGGGGCAGGGTGGAAGTCAGCCCCAGCATTTT
>.|TRBV7-9|.|TRBJ1-4
CASTANEKLFF
TGTGCCAGCACCGCTAATGAAAAACTGTTTTTT
>.|TRBV6-1|.|TRBJ2-3
CASQSRSRSTDTQYF
TGTGCCAGCCAGAGCAGGTCACGTAGCACAGATACGCAGTATTTT
>few|TRBV6-4|TRBD1|TRBJ2-1
CASREGTGANEQFF
TGTGCCAGCAGAGAAGGGACAGGGGCGAATGAGCAGTTCTTC
>.|TRBV10-3|TRBD2|TRBJ2-1
CAISDLRGLADTNEQFF
TGTGCCATCAGTGATCTACGGGGACTAGCGGATACAAATGAGCAGTTCTTC
>.|TRBV12-3/TRBV12-4|.|TRBJ1-6
CASRMTGSNSPLHF
TGTGCCAGCAGAATGACAGGCTCTAATTCACCCCTCCACTTT
>.|TRBV7-9|.|TRBJ1-2
CASSSTHIGASDYGYTF
TGTGCCAGCAGCTCCACCCATATCGGGGCGTCGGACTATGGCTACACCTTC
>.|TRBV24-1|TRBD2|TRBJ2-1
CATSDLMTSGSRNEQFF
TGTGCCACCAGTGATTTGATGACTAGCGGGAGCCGGAATGAGCAGTTCTTC
>.|TRBV20-1|.|TRBJ2-3
CSARVYSLTDTQYF
TGCAGTGCTAGAGTCTACAGCCTCACAGATACGCAGTATTTT
>.|TRBV6-5|.|TRBJ2-4
CASSSPGQAKNIQYF
TGTGCCAGCAGTTCCCCCGGACAGGCCAAAAACATTCAGTACTTC
>few|TRBV6-6|.|TRBJ2-2
CASSYSLGGTGELFF
TGTGCCAGCAGTTACTCATTAGGGGGCACCGGGGAGCTGTTTTTT
>.|TRBV19|TRBD2|TRBJ2-1
CASSMGGNYNEQFF
TGTGCCAGTAGTATGGGGGGGAACTACAATGAGCAGTTCTTC
>.|TRBV7-6|TRBD1|TRBJ2-2
CASSLQGAQAGELFF
TGTGCCAGCAGCTTACAGGGGGCGCAGGCCGGGGAGCTGTTTTTT
>.|TRBV2|.|TRBJ1-2
CASSERTTYGYTF
TGTGCCAGCAGTGAGAGAACTACCTATGGCTACACCTTC
>.|TRBV4-2|TRBD2|TRBJ2-1
CASSQVAGTSGSSYNEQFF
TGTGCCAGCAGCCAAGTAGCCGGGACTAGCGGGAGCTCCTACAATGAGCAGTTCTTC
>few|TRBV12-3/TRBV12-4|.|TRBJ2-7
CASSPRGRDSYEQYF
TGTGCCAGCAGTCCCCGGGGGCGGGACTCCTACGAGCAGTACTTC
>.|TRBV4-3|TRBD1|TRBJ2-1
CASSREGATLFF
TGCGCCAGCAGCCGAGAGGGGGCAACGTTGTTCTTC
>few|TRBV15|TRBD1|TRBJ1-2
CATSRAPTTGNYGYTF
TGTGCCACCAGCAGAGCTCCAACGACAGGGAACTATGGCTACACCTTC